This TCR beta chain emerged from a study of cytomegalovirus exposure and HLA in healthy donors. Study findings and constraints: When analyzed later, a missense DCLRE1C variant was found to be linked to TCR beta V- and J-gene trimming.

Unrecorded immune exposure was likely among donors, who were nominally healthy when sampled. About this clone: Antigen unknown.

The study ran its PCR with 60 Vbeta and 13 Jbeta primers. Measured with immunoSEQ multiplex PCR; TCRdb has only the in-frame clones, and not every one. The table shows around 90,000 clones, with roughly three quarters occurring only once. This CDR3 has 14 amino acids. Germline loops: CDR1 SGHRS, CDR2 YFSETQ. The V gene lost 1 base and the J gene lost 5 bases, with 12 bases spanning the gap. J is TRBJ2-5 and V is TRBV5-1, with a tentative D call TRBD2 (5 bases). The sequenced sample consisted of PBMCs. The sequence was collected from a male donor in good health and CMV-seropositive. The CDR3 DNA follows: TGCGCCAGCAGCTTGAACGGGATTGGGGAGACCCAGTACTTC. It is translated as CASSLNGIGETQYF.